This T cell receptor beta chain was captured by sequencing in a study of blood T cell repertoires in COVID-19 (TCRdb year 2020). As for the study more broadly: Collaborator samples came from the United States, Italy and Spain and covered acute and convalescent phases of COVID-19. Where available, HLA class I and class II types were taken from metadata supplied by the sample provider and were not determined by assay-based typing. The repertoires were made available in a free public database intended to serve as a resource for research on the immune response to SARS-CoV-2. The dataset comprised deeply sampled blood TCRbeta repertoires from subjects exposed to, actively infected with, or recovered from COVID-19. The samples were drawn from two sources: the first 160 participants of the ongoing ImmuneRACE study, and 1,200 or so subjects contributed by 6 global collaborators. The sample metadata nearly always contained a de-identified subject ID, COVID-19 status, age in years and sex. The material from the prospective study consisted of cDNA or gDNA derived from T cells, B-cell-depleted T cells, or PBMCs.

Each collaborating institution followed its own protocols to collect whole blood in K2EDTA tubes. For TCRbeta analysis, collaborators shipped samples as frozen whole blood, isolated PBMCs, or DNA extracted from either of those sample types. There are 12 amino acids in the CDR3, from cysteine to phenylalanine inclusive. Of the read, only the CDR3 DNA is kept; its 36 bases are in frame from base 1. The germline ends are 11 bases apart after V is trimmed by 6 bases and J by 6 bases. Sequences SGHTA (CDR1) and FQGNSA (CDR2) are obtained from the germline V gene. In the case of this clone: Its recognized antigen is unknown. No qualities accompany the bases; no much larger clone lies one base away.

The immunoSEQ Assay, a bias-controlled multiplex PCR, was used to amplify TCRbeta CDR3 regions from genomic DNA. Concerning the study's data processing: The number of nucleated cells in each sample was estimated by amplification of reference gene primers within the assay. To quantify the absolute abundance of each unique TCRbeta CDR3 rearrangement, sequence reads were collapsed and filtered. For each sample, productive Simpson clonality was calculated as the square root of Simpson's diversity index across productive rearrangements. Imported from immuneACCESS, the table was reduced by TCRdb to in-frame sequences with V and J called. These copies leave out some clones; in studies compared against another copy, an unresolved V gene accounts for under half, and the cause of the remainder is not known. The DNA gave D and trimming, while V, J and clone size come from that table. The sample table contains fewer than 120,000 clones; only one count was recorded for approximately 70% of them. Of the sample, more than 7.5% falls within the top ten clones.

Results the study describes overall, beyond this receptor: The amount of clinical and demographic metadata varied by source and participant and was provided uncurated.

The chain links TRBV7-2 with TRBJ1-1; D gene: possibly TRBD1, on 6 matching bases. The specimen was peripheral blood. This clonotype was sampled from a woman aged 55-69 years with acute or convalescent COVID-19. In nucleotide form, the sequence is TGTGCCAGCAGTCATCCAGGGGCTGAAGCTTTCTTT. Its protein reads: CASSHPGAEAFF.